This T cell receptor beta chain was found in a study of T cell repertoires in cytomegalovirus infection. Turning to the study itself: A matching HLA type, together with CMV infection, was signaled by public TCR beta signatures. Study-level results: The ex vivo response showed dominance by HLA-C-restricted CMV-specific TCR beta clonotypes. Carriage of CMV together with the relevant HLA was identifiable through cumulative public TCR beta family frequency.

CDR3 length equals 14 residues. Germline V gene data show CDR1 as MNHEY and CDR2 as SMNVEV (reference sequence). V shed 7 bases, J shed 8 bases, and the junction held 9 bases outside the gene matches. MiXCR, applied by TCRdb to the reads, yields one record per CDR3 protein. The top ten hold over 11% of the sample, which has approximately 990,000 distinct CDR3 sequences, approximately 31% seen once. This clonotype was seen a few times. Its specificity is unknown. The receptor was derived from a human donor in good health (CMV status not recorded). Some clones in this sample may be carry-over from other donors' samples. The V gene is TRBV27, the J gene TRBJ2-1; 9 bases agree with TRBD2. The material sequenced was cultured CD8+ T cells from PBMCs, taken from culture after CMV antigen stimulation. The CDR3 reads CASNPGLAVHEQFF. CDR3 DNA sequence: TGTGCCAGCAACCCGGGACTAGCAGTCCATGAGCAGTTCTTC.